The 27 T cell receptor beta chains given below trace back to one sample, sequenced in a study of T cell responses to AZD1222 COVID-19 vaccine. The data were produced by immunoSEQ multiplex PCR, yet TCRdb's version contains in-frame clones alone and is incomplete. Among roughly 80,000 clones, over 85% were seen once, and the ten largest hold approximately 4.5%. The source was peripheral blood, collected on day 0 of AZD1222 vaccination. These receptors all stem from an adult in good health.

This CDR3 reads CASSKGGRVDGPGNTIYF. The CDR3 coding sequence is TGTGCCAGCAGCAAAGGGGGTCGAGTGGATGGTCCTGGAAACACCATATATTTT. The rearrangement uses TRBV21-1 and TRBJ1-3. TRBV21-1 represents a pseudogene. This CDR3 comprises 18 residues.

This sequence joins TRBV5-6 and TRBJ1-1; the D gene is possibly TRBD1 (6 bases). The CDR3 is made up of 14 amino acids. The V end lost 4 bases, the J end lost 8 bases, and 18 bases lay between the germline ends. The germline gives CDR1 SGHDT, CDR2 YYEEEE. The CDR3: CASSPRGGNSEAFF. CDR3 sequence (DNA): TGTGCCAGCAGCCCAAGGGGGGGAAACTCGGAAGCTTTCTTT.

The chain joins TRBV4-2 to TRBJ1-1; TRBD1 agrees at 7 bases. Losses at the gene ends were 0 bases for V and 7 bases for J; bases not matched to a gene: 2. The germline V gene encodes CDR1 LGHNA and CDR2 YNFKEQ. The CDR3 is made up of 13 amino acids. The CDR3 protein is CASSQEGTVEAFF. CDR3 coding DNA: TGTGCCAGCAGCCAAGAGGGGACAGTTGAAGCTTTCTTT.

V and J are TRBV6-5 and TRBJ2-7, with D perhaps TRBD1 (5 bases). The V end lost 0 bases, the J end lost 1 base, and 13 bases lay between the germline ends. The CDR3 covers 16 residues. Germline CDR1 MNHEY, CDR2 SVGAGI. The CDR3 DNA follows: TGTGCCAGCAGTTACTCTACTCAGGGAACTTCCTACGAGCAGTACTTC. Translation gives CASSYSTQGTSYEQYF.

The V call is TRBV2, the J call TRBJ1-5; D gene ambiguous. Trimming pared 4 bases from V and 6 bases from J, leaving 13 bases between. The CDR3 extends over 14 amino acids. CDR1 and CDR2 from the germline V gene are SNHLY and FYNNEI. The CDR3 region has the DNA TGTGCCAGCAGTGCAGAGGCGGTCTTTCAGCCCCAGCATTTT. Protein sequence: CASSAEAVFQPQHF. Full variable domain (missing parts from reference TRBV2 and TRBJ1-5): EPEVTQTPSHQVTQMGQEVILRCVPISNHLYFYWYRQILGQKVEFLVSFYNNEISEKSEIFDDQFSVERPDGSNFTLKIRSTKLEDSAMYFCASSAEAVFQPQHFGDGTRLSIL.

This clone has a handful of counts. CDR3 DNA: TGTGCCAGCAGCCAATTCAGGGGGCATAACACTGAAGCTTTCTTT. Protein sequence: CASSQFRGHNTEAFF. The chain is built from TRBV7-8 and TRBJ1-1, with 8 bases matching TRBD1. Germline loops: CDR1 SGHVS, CDR2 FQNEAQ. This CDR3 spans 15 amino acids. V was clipped by 5 bases and J by 2 bases; unmatched bases: 7.

The chain carries TRBV30 and TRBJ1-5, with 9 bases matching TRBD1. The CDR3 has 14 residues. J gave up 2 bases and V 1 base, and 0 bases lay outside the gene matches. Germline V gives CDR1 GTSNPN, CDR2 SVGIG (reference sequence). The CDR3 DNA reads as TGTGCCTGGAGTGGGACAGGGGGCAATCAGCCCCAGCATTTT. This translates into CAWSGTGGNQPQHF.

Only a few counts were recorded for this clone. This chain links TRBV5-1 with TRBJ1-6; D unclear. CDR1 SGHRS and CDR2 YFSETQ come from the germline V gene. Trimming shortened V by 1 base and J by 5 bases, and 7 bases separated the two germline ends. CDR3 length: 14 amino acids. CDR3 sequence: CASSLLGDNSPLHF. The CDR3, as DNA: TGCGCCAGCAGCTTGTTAGGAGATAATTCACCCCTCCACTTT.

This chain uses TRBV12-3 or TRBV12-4 with TRBJ2-1; D might be TRBD2 (6 bases). The length of the CDR3 is 13 residues. Between the trimmed V and J ends, which lost 5 bases and 4 bases, there was a span of 9 bases. The CDR3 spells CASSPTRYNEQFF. The CDR3 bases are TGTGCCAGCAGTCCGACTAGATACAATGAGCAGTTCTTC.

The chain combines TRBV29-1 with TRBJ2-3, with D possibly TRBD2 on 6 matching bases. V lost 4 bases, J lost 5 bases, and 10 bases lay in between. Germline lookup yields CDR1 SQVTM and CDR2 ANQGSEA. The CDR3 extends over 12 amino acids. CDR3 sequence reads: CSVGDSGDTQYF. CDR3 coding DNA: TGCAGCGTTGGAGATAGCGGAGATACGCAGTATTTT.

The chain links TRBV11-2 to TRBJ1-5, with D possibly TRBD1 on 5 matching bases. The V and J ends lost 5 bases and 2 bases respectively, with 16 bases between them. Germline V gene data show CDR1 as SGHAT and CDR2 as FQNNGV. CDR3 size: 16 residues. This chain's CDR3 is CASSAGGGMRNQPQHF. The CDR3 DNA is TGTGCCAGCAGCGCGGGGGGAGGGATGCGCAATCAGCCCCAGCATTTT.

This chain uses TRBV24-1 with TRBJ2-2; D call uncertain. Trimming took off 1 base at V and 4 bases at J, with 9 bases between the two ends. The CDR3 has 15 residues. Germline CDR1 is KGHDR and CDR2 is SFDVKD. Here the CDR3 DNA reads TGTGCCACCAGTGATTTACGGGTTAGCACCGGGGAGCTGTTTTTT. Its translation is CATSDLRVSTGELFF.

The gene calls are TRBV12-3 or TRBV12-4 and TRBJ1-1; D is uncertain. The CDR3 is made up of 13 amino acids. Trimming left V 6 bases short and J 2 bases short, with 10 bases between. The CDR3 reads CASRSGPNTEAFF. CDR3 in DNA: TGTGCCAGCAGATCCGGACCCAACACTGAAGCTTTCTTT.

This chain uses TRBV10-3 with TRBJ2-7; 7 bases map to TRBD1. The CDR3 extends over 15 amino acids. Losses at the gene ends were 6 bases for V and 1 base for J; bases not matched to a gene: 9. Germline CDR1 reads ENHRY; CDR2 reads SYGVKD. The CDR3 DNA follows: TGTGCCATCAGCCCCGGACAGGCGGCGTCCTACGAGCAGTACTTC. Its protein product is CAISPGQAASYEQYF.

The chain has TRBV12-5 and TRBJ1-1, with D unresolved. V was shortened by 5 bases and J by 4 bases, with 2 bases between the two germline ends. Germline V lookup: CDR1 LGHNT, CDR2 FRNRAP. The CDR3 is 10 amino acids. CDR3 coding DNA: TGTGCTAGTGGTGGCACTGAAGCTTTCTTT. It encodes CASGGTEAFF.

The chain joins TRBV7-2 to TRBJ2-3, with a tentative D call TRBD1 (5 bases). Per germline, CDR1 SGHTA and CDR2 FQGNSA. The CDR3 has 14 residues. The V gene lost 0 bases and the J gene lost 3 bases, with 7 bases spanning the gap. CDR3 residues: CASSLAQGTDTQYF. Here the CDR3 DNA reads TGTGCCAGCAGCTTAGCGCAGGGAACAGATACGCAGTATTTT.

The chain combines TRBV15 with TRBJ2-7; no definite D call. The CDR3 contains 13 residues. Germline CDR1 is LNHNV and CDR2 is YYDKDF (reference sequence). V lost 4 bases and J lost 6, with 13 bases in between. CDR3 DNA sequence: TGTGCCACCAGCACCCCGTCGATGGGCGAGCAGTACTTC. As protein: CATSTPSMGEQYF.

The chain uses TRBV5-8 and TRBJ2-5, with 7 bases identical to TRBD1. The CDR3 is made up of 16 amino acids. The germline gives CDR1 SGHTS, CDR2 YDEGEE. V shed 4 bases and J 1 base; nucleotides not matched to a gene: 10. The CDR3 reads CASSLRGRQRQETQYF. CDR3 nucleotide sequence: TGTGCCAGCAGCCTTAGGGGGCGGCAGCGCCAAGAGACCCAGTACTTC. Full variable domain (rest looked up from reference TRBV5-8 and TRBJ2-5): EAGVTQSPTHLIKTRGQQATLRCSPISGHTSVYWYQQALGLGLQFLLWYDEGEERNRGNFPPRFSGRQFPNYSSELNVNALELEDSALYLCASSLRGRQRQETQYFGPGTRLLVL.

The chain is built from TRBV19 and TRBJ1-4; D uncertain. The CDR3 spans 13 residues. From germline, CDR1 is LNHDA and CDR2 SQIVND (reference sequence). The V gene lost 6 bases and the J gene lost 8 bases, with 13 bases spanning the gap. This chain's CDR3 is CASSPESAEKLFF. CDR3 nucleotides: TGTGCCAGTAGCCCCGAGTCCGCAGAAAAACTGTTTTTT.

The gene calls are TRBV18 and TRBJ1-1; 9 nucleotides match TRBD1. V was clipped by 2 bases and J by 3 bases; unmatched bases: 10. CDR1 and CDR2 (germline): KGHSH, LQKENI. CDR3 length: 17 amino acids. The CDR3 DNA is TGTGCCAGCTCACCAAACACAGGGGGCCTAGGGGACACTGAAGCTTTCTTT. This translates into CASSPNTGGLGDTEAFF.

This clone was counted a single time. The chain is built from TRBV18 and TRBJ1-5, with D hard to call. The length of the CDR3 is 17 residues. V was shortened by 4 bases and J by 0 bases, with 16 bases between the two germline ends. Germline CDR1 reads KGHSH; CDR2 reads LQKENI. CDR3 sequence reads: CASSLEVPKDSNQPQHF. CDR3 bases: TGTGCCAGCTCACTGGAGGTCCCCAAGGATAGCAATCAGCCCCAGCATTTT.

The V gene is TRBV4-3, the J gene TRBJ1-1, with D maybe TRBD1 (6 bases). Germline loops: CDR1 LGHNA, CDR2 YSLEER. V dropped 1 base and J dropped 0 bases, with 18 bases sitting between them. The length of the CDR3 is 18 residues. The CDR3 DNA is TGCGCCAGCAGCCAAGTTGGGCTACAGGGACTCATGAACACTGAAGCTTTCTTT. Amino acid sequence: CASSQVGLQGLMNTEAFF.

V gene TRBV27 combines with J gene TRBJ2-7; no clear D. The CDR3 consists of 18 residues. Germline lookup yields CDR1 MNHEY and CDR2 SMNVEV (reference sequence). V lost 4 bases and J lost 4, with 26 bases in between. The CDR3 DNA reads as TGTGCCAGCAGTTCCCTCAACCCTACGGTCCGTCAAGGGTACGAGCAGTACTTC. Its protein product is CASSSLNPTVRQGYEQYF.

This chain connects TRBV6-6 to TRBJ2-1, with D maybe TRBD2 (6 bases). With 3 bases removed from V and 5 bases from J, the gap between germline ends came to 17 bases. Per germline, CDR1 MNHNY and CDR2 SVGAGI (reference sequence). This CDR3 comprises 16 residues. CDR3 sequence reads: CASSYFTGTLNNEQFF. The CDR3 coding sequence is TGTGCCAGCAGTTATTTTACCGGGACTCTGAACAATGAGCAGTTCTTC.

The chain joins TRBV6-5 to TRBJ2-7; perhaps TRBD1 as D (6 bases). The CDR3 loop spans 13 amino acids. Germline lookup yields CDR1 MNHEY and CDR2 SVGAGI. V lost 5 bases and J lost 6, with 14 bases in between. The CDR3 protein is CASSPPLGAEQYF. The CDR3 bases are TGTGCCAGCAGTCCGCCCCTGGGGGCCGAGCAGTACTTC.

V is TRBV7-3 and J is TRBJ1-3, with D perhaps matching TRBD1 (6 bases). Deletions cut 5 bases from V and 4 bases from J, with 12 bases between. Germline V gives CDR1 SGHTA, CDR2 FQGTGA. There are 14 residues in the CDR3. CDR3 nucleotide sequence: TGTGCCAGCAGCCAGGGGCAGCGGGGAAACACCATATATTTT. This codes for CASSQGQRGNTIYF.

This clone has more than one count but fewer than ten. V gene TRBV27 combines with J gene TRBJ2-1; TRBD2 agrees at 8 bases. V lost 4 bases, J lost 6 bases, and 20 bases stayed unmatched. CDR1 is MNHEY, CDR2 SMNVEV, per germline (reference sequence). This CDR3 has 19 residues. CDR3 nucleotide sequence: TGTGCCAGCAGTTCCGGAGAGGAGGGAGCGGGAGAGGTGGGCAATGAGCAGTTCTTC. Encoded protein: CASSSGEEGAGEVGNEQFF.